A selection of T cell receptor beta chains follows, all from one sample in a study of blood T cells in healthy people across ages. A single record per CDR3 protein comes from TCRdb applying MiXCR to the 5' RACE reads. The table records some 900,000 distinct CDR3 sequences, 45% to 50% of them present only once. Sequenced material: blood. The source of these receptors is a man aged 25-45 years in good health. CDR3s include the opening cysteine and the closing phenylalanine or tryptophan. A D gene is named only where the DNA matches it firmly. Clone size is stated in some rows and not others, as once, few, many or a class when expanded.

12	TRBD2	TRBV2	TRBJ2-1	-	TGTGCCAGCAGAGGAGCGGGGAGAGAGCAGTTCTTC	CASRGAGREQFF
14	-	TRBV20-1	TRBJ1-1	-	TGCAGTGCTAGGGCCCTCACAGGGCCGGAGGGAGCTTTCTTT	CSARALTGPEGAFF
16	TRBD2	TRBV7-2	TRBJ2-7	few	TGTGCCAGCAGCTTAATCGGGACTAGCGGGGGCCACGAGCAGTACTTC	CASSLIGTSGGHEQYF
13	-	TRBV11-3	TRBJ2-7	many	TGTGCCAGCAGCTTAAATCAACGGTCCGAGCAGTACTTC	CASSLNQRSEQYF
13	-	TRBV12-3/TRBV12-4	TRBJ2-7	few	TGTGCCATAATCCCTAGAGGAGGTTACGAGCAGTACTTC	CAIIPRGGYEQYF
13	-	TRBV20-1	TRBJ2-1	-	TGCAGTGCTACTGTGGGACTTAACAATGAGCAGTTCTTC	CSATVGLNNEQFF
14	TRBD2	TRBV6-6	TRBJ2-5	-	TGTGCCAGCAGCGGACTAGTAAAAAGGGAGACCCAGTACTTC	CASSGLVKRETQYF
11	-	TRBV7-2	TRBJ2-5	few	TGTGCCAGCAGCTTCCTAGGGGAGCAGTACTTC	CASSFLGEQYF
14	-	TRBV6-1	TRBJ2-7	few	TGTGCCAGCACCCCGTGGGGCAGCTCCTACGAGCAGTACTTC	CASTPWGSSYEQYF
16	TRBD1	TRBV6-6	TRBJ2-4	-	TGTGCCAGCAGTTCGCAGGGGGTGGGGGAGAAAAACATTCAGTACTTC	CASSSQGVGEKNIQYF